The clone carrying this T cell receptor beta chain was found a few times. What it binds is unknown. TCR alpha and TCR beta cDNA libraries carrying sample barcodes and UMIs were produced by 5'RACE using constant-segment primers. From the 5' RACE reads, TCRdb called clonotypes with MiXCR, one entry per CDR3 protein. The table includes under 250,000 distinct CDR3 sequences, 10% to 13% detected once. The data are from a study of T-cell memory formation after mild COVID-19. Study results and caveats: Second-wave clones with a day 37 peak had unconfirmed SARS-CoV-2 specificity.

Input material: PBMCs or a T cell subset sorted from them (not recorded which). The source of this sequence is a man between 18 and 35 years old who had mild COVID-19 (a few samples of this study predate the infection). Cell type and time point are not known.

CDR3 region: CAWGSGGISDTQYF. Written as DNA, the CDR3 is TGTGCCTGGGGTAGCGGGGGAATCTCCGATACGCAGTATTTT. The chain links TRBV30 to TRBJ2-3, with 9 nucleotides matching TRBD2. This CDR3 is built from 14 residues. Germline V CDR1 and CDR2: GTSNPN, SVGIG (reference sequence). V was pared by 5 bases and J by 6 bases, with 9 bases of the junction left unmatched.